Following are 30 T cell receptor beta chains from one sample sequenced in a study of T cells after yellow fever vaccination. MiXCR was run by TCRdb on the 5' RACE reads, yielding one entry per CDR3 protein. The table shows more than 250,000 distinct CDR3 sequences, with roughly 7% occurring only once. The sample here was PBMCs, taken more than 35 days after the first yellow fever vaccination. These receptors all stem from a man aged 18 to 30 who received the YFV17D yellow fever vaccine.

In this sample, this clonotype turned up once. CDR3 DNA sequence: TGTGCCAGCAGCTTAGATCCGGGAGATACGCAGTATTTT. It specifies CASSLDPGDTQYF. This sequence joins TRBV7-2 and TRBJ2-3; D gene unclear. V lost 1 base to trimming and J lost 5 bases, with 7 bases between them. Per the germline V gene, CDR1 is SGHTA and CDR2 is FQGNSA. This CDR3 spans 13 amino acids. The variable domain in full, completed from reference TRBV7-2 and TRBJ2-3, reads GAGVSQSPSNKVTEKGKDVELRCDPISGHTALYWYRQSLGQGLEFLIYFQGNSAPDKSGLPSDRFSAERTGGSVSTLTIQRTQQEDSAVYLCASSLDPGDTQYFGPGTRLTVL.

CDR3 in amino acids: CASSTLGRDAGSGELFF. As DNA, the CDR3 is TGTGCCAGCAGTACCCTGGGCCGGGACGCAGGTTCCGGGGAGCTGTTTTTT. This chain uses TRBV6-2 or TRBV6-3 with TRBJ2-2; D might be TRBD1 or TRBD2, each matching 5 bases. This CDR3 contains 17 residues. The V gene lost 5 bases and the J gene lost 6 bases, with 22 bases spanning the gap. Germline V CDR1 and CDR2: MNHEY, SVGEGT.

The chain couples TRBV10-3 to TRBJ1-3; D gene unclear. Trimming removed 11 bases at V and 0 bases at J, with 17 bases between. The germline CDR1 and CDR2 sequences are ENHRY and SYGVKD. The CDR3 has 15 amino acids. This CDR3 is CAALGGNHSGNTIYF. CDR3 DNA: TGTGCCGCCTTGGGTGGGAACCACTCTGGAAACACCATATATTTT.

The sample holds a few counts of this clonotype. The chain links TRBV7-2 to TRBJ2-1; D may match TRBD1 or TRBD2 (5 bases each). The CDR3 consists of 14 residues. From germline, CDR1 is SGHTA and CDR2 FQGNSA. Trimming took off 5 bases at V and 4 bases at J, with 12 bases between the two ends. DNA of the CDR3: TGTGCCAGCAGCATAGGGACGGCATACAATGAGCAGTTCTTC. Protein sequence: CASSIGTAYNEQFF.

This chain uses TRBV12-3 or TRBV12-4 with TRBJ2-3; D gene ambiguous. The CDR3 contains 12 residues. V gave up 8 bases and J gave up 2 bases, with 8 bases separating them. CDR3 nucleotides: TGTGCCAGCCGGGCCCCCACAGATACGCAGTATTTT. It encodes CASRAPTDTQYF.

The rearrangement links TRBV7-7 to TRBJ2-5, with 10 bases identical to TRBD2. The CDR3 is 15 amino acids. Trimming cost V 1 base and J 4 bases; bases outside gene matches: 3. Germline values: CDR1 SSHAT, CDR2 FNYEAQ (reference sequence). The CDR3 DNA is TGTGCCAGCAGCTTAGAACTAGCGGGGAGAGAGACCCAGTACTTC. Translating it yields CASSLELAGRETQYF.

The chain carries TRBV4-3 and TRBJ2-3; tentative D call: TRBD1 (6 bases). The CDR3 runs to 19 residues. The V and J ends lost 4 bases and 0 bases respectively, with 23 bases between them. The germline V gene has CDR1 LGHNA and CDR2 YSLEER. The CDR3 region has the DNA TGCGCCAGCAGCCGCTGGGGGCCCGGGGCTGAAACGAGCACAGATACGCAGTATTTT. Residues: CASSRWGPGAETSTDTQYF.

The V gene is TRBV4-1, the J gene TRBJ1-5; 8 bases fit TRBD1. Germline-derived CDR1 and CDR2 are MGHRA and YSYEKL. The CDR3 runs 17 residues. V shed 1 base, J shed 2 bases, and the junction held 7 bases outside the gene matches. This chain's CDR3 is CASSQAPAGGGNQPQHF. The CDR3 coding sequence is TGCGCCAGCAGCCAAGCCCCCGCAGGGGGCGGCAATCAGCCCCAGCATTTT.

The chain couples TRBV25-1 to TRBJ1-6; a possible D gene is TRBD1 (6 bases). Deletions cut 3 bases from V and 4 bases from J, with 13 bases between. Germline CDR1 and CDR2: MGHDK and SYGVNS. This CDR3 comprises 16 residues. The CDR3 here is CASSDLQGPYNSPLHF. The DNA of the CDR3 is TGTGCCAGCAGTGATCTACAGGGTCCTTATAATTCACCCCTCCACTTT.

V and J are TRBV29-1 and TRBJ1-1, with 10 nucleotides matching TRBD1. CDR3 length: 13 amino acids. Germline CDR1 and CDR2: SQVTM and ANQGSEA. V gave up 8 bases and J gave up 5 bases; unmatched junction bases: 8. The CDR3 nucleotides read TGCAGCACGACAGGGGGCTTTGGAACTGAAGCTTTCTTT. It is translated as CSTTGGFGTEAFF.

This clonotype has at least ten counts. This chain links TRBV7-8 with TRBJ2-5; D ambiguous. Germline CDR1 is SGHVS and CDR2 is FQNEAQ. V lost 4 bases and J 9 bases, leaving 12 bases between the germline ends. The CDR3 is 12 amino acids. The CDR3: CASSSPLGSQYF. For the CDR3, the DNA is TGTGCCAGCAGCTCCCCCCTGGGGTCCCAGTACTTC.

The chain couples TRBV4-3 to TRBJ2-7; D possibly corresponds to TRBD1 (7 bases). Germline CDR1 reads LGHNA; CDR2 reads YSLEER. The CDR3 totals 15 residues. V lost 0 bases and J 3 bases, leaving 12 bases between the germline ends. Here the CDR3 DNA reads TGCGCCAGCAGCCAAGAGCCGCAGGGGGGCTACGAGCAGTACTTC. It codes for CASSQEPQGGYEQYF.

The CDR3 here is CASLLRPSTDTQYF. CDR3 nucleotides: TGTGCCAGCCTTTTAAGACCTAGCACAGATACGCAGTATTTT. V and J are TRBV6-1 and TRBJ2-3, with unresolved D. Germline CDR1 MNHNS, CDR2 SASEGT. V lost 8 bases and J 0 bases, leaving 12 bases between the germline ends. This CDR3 contains 14 residues.

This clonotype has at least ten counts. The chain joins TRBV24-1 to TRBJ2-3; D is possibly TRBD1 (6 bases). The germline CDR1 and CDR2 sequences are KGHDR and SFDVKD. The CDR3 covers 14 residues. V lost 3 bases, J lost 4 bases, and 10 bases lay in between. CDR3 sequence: CATSDRGSPDTQYF. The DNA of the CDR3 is TGTGCCACCAGTGATAGGGGGAGCCCAGATACGCAGTATTTT.

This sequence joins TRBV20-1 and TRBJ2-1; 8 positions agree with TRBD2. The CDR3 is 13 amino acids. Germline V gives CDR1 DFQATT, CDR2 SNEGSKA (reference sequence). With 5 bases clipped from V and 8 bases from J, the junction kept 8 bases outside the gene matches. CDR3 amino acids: CSAPGGAGDEQFF. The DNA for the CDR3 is TGCAGTGCTCCCGGGGGGGCCGGTGATGAGCAGTTCTTC.

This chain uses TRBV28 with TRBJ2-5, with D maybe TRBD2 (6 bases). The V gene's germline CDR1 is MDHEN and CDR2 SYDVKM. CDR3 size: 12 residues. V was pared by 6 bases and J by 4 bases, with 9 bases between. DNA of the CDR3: TGTGCCAGCAGGCCCGGGGGAGAGACCCAGTACTTC. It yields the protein CASRPGGETQYF.

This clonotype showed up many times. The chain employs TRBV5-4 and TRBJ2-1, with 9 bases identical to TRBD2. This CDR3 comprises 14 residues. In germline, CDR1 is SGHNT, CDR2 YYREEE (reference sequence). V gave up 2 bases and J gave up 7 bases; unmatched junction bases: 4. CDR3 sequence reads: CASSFLAGNNEQFF. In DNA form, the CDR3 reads TGTGCCAGCAGCTTCCTAGCGGGGAATAATGAGCAGTTCTTC.

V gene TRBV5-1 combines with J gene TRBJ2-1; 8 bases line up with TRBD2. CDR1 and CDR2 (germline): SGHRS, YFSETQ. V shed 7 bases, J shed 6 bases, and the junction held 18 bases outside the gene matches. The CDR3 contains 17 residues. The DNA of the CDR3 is TGCGCCAGCCAAAGTCGACCGGGACTAGGGCCCTCCAATGAGCAGTTCTTC. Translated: CASQSRPGLGPSNEQFF. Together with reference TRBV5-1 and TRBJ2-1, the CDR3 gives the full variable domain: KAGVTQTPRYLIKTRGQQVTLSCSPISGHRSVSWYQQTPGQGLQFLFEYFSETQRNKGNFPGRFSGRQFSNSRSEMNVSTLELGDSALYLCASQSRPGLGPSNEQFFGPGTRLTVL.

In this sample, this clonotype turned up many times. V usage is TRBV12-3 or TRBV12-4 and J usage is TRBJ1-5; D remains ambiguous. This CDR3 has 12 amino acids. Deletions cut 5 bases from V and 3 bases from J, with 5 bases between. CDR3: CASSLDNQPQHF. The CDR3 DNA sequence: TGTGCCAGCAGTCTCGACAATCAGCCCCAGCATTTT.

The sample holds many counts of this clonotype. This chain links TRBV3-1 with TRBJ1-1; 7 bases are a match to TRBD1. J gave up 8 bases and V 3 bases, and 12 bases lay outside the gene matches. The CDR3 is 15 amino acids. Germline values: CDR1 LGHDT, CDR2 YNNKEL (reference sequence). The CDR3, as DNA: TGTGCCAGCAGCCACAGGCCCGTACAGGGGAGGGAAGCTTTCTTT. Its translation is CASSHRPVQGREAFF.

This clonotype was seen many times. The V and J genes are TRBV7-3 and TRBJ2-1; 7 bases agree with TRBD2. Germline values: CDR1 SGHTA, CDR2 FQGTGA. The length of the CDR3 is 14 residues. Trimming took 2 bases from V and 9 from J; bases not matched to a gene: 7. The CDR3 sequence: CASSLQGLFVEQFF. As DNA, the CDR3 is TGTGCCAGCAGCTTACAGGGACTATTTGTTGAGCAGTTCTTC.

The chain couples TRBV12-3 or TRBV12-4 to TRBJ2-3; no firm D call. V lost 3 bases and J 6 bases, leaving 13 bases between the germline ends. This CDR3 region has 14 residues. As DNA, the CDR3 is TGTGCCAGCAGTTTTGTGGCAGGTCCTGATACGCAGTATTTT. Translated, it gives CASSFVAGPDTQYF.

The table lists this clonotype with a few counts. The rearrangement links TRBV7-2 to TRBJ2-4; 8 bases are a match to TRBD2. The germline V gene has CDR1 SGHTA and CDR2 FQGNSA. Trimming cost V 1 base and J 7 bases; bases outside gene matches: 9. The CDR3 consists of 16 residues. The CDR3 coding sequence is TGTGCCAGCAGCTTAGTTCGGCGGGGGGTGGATAACATTCAGTACTTC. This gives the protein CASSLVRRGVDNIQYF.

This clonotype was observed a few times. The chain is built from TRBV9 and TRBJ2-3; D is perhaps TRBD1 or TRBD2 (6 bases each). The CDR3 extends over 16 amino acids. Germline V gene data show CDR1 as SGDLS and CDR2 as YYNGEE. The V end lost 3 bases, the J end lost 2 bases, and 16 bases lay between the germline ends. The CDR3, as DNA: TGTGCCAGCAGCGAGGGGGGCGCCATGCTCACAGATACGCAGTATTTT. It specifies CASSEGGAMLTDTQYF.

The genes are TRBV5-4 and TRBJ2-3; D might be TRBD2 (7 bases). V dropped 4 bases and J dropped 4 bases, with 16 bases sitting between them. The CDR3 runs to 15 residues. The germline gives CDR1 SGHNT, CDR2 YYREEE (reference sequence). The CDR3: CASSQWGGRADTQYF. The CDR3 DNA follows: TGTGCCAGCAGCCAGTGGGGGGGGCGCGCAGATACGCAGTATTTT. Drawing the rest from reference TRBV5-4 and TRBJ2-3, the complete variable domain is ETGVTQSPTHLIKTRGQQVTLRCSSQSGHNTVSWYQQALGQGPQFIFQYYREEENGRGNFPPRFSGLQFPNYSSELNVNALELDDSALYLCASSQWGGRADTQYFGPGTRLTVL.

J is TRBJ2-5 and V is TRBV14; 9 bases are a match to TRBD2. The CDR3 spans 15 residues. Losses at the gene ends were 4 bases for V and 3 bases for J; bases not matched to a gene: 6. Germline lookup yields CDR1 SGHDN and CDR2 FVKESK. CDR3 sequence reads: CASSPEASGEETQYF. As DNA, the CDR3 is TGTGCCAGCAGCCCAGAAGCTAGCGGGGAAGAGACCCAGTACTTC.

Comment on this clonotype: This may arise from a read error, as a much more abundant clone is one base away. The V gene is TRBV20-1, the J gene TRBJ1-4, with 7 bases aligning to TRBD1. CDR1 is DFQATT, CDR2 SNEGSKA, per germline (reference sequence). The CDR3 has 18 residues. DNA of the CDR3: TGCTGTGCTAGAAAAGACAGGGTCGGTTCGAGGGCTAATGAAAAACTGTTTTTT. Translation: CCARKDRVGSRANEKLFF.

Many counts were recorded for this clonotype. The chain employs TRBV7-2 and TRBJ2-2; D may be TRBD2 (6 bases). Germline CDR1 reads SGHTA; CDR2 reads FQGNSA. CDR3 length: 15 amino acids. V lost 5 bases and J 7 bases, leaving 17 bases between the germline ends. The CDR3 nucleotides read TGTGCCAGCAGCCCGCCCCGTACGGGGGTCGGGGAGCTGTTTTTT. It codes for CASSPPRTGVGELFF. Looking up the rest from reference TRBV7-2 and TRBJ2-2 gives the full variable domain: GAGVSQSPSNKVTEKGKDVELRCDPISGHTALYWYRQSLGQGLEFLIYFQGNSAPDKSGLPSDRFSAERTGGSVSTLTIQRTQQEDSAVYLCASSPPRTGVGELFFGEGSRLTVL.

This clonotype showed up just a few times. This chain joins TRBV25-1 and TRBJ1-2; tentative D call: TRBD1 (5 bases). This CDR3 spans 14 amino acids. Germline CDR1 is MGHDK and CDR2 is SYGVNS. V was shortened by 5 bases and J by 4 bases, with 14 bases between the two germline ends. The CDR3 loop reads CASSNLDGGYGYTF. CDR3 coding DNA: TGTGCCAGCAGTAACCTAGACGGGGGCTATGGCTACACCTTC.

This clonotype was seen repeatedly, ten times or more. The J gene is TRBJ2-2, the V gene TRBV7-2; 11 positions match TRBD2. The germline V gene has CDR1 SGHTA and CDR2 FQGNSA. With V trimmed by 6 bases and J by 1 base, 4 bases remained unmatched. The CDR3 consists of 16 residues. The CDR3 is CASSLGLAGNTGELFF. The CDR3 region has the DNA TGTGCCAGCAGTCTAGGACTAGCGGGGAACACCGGGGAGCTGTTTTTT.